One and the same sample provided the 23 T cell receptor beta chains below, sequenced in a study of shared clonotypes between healthy human individuals (dated by TCRdb to the early 2020s). Libraries came from the immunoSEQ multiplex PCR assay. In TCRdb, the immuneACCESS table is reduced to in-frame sequences with V and J assigned. These tables do not hold every clone; where another copy was compared, an unresolved V gene accounts for under half, and the others remain unexplained. The sample contains hundreds of thousands of clones, approximately 95% of them found a single time. Approximately 0.11% of the sample is held by the ten biggest clonotypes. CD8 naive samples were CD45RO-negative cells positively selected for CCR7, giving a CD45RA+CCR7+ population that excluded TemRA cells. Source material: naive CD8+ T cells sorted from blood. The cell subset or site label here, explained by the study, means: CD45RA+CCR7+. All receptors come from a woman aged 30 to 39 in good health.

The V and J genes are TRBV6-5 and TRBJ1-5; the D gene is possibly TRBD1 (5 bases). Deletions cut 6 bases from V and 5 bases from J, with 14 bases between. There are 14 residues in the CDR3. The germline V gene encodes CDR1 MNHEY and CDR2 SVGAGI. The CDR3 sequence: CASSAGPPDQPQHF. In nucleotides, the CDR3 is TGTGCCAGCAGCGCGGGGCCCCCGGATCAGCCCCAGCATTTT.

This clone was seen once. This chain uses TRBV28 with TRBJ1-5; D not certain. Germline CDR1 MDHEN, CDR2 SYDVKM. The CDR3 contains 12 residues. V was clipped by 7 bases and J by 6 bases, with 10 bases between them. CDR3 loop: CASKRELQPQHF. CDR3 bases: TGTGCCAGCAAAAGGGAACTTCAGCCCCAGCATTTT. Looking up the rest from reference TRBV28 and TRBJ1-5 gives the full variable domain: DVKVTQSSRYLVKRTGEKVFLECVQDMDHENMFWYRQDPGLGLRLIYFSYDVKMKEKGDIPEGYSVSREKKERFSLILESASTNQTSMYLCASKRELQPQHFGDGTRLSIL.

CDR3 sequence: CASSLSGTGATNEKLFF. Here the CDR3 DNA reads TGTGCCAGCAGCTTATCCGGGACGGGTGCAACTAATGAAAAACTGTTTTTT. The V and J genes are TRBV7-9 and TRBJ1-4; a possible D gene is TRBD1 (5 bases). Germline lookup yields CDR1 SEHNR and CDR2 FQNEAQ (reference sequence). The CDR3 sequence is 17 residues long. V was cut by 2 bases and J by 0 bases, with 13 bases left in between.

CDR3 residues: CASSWTGSNEQFF. Written as DNA, the CDR3 is TGTGCCAGCAGCTGGACGGGGAGCAATGAGCAGTTCTTC. The chain is built from TRBV5-4 and TRBJ2-1, with a possible D match to TRBD2 (5 bases). Germline CDR1 reads SGHNT; CDR2 reads YYREEE (reference sequence). This CDR3 spans 13 amino acids. Trimming took 3 bases from V and 6 from J, leaving 10 bases between them.

The DNA of the CDR3 is TGTGCCACCAGCAGAGAGAGACAGGGTAGTTTCGCTTTCTTT. As protein: CATSRERQGSFAFF. V usage is TRBV15 and J usage is TRBJ1-1; TRBD1 aligns across 7 bases. The CDR3 sequence is 14 residues long. The V segment lost 0 bases and the J segment 11 bases; nucleotides outside the gene matches: 9. The germline V gene encodes CDR1 LNHNV and CDR2 YYDKDF (reference sequence).

The V and J genes are TRBV7-9 and TRBJ2-7, with 7 bases fitting TRBD1. Germline values: CDR1 SEHNR, CDR2 FQNEAQ (reference sequence). V was clipped by 5 bases and J by 2 bases; unmatched bases: 9. This CDR3 region has 15 residues. CDR3 in DNA: TGTGCCAGCAGCGGGGTCCGGGACAGTACCTACGAGCAGTACTTC. Its protein is CASSGVRDSTYEQYF.

The rearrangement links TRBV4-1 to TRBJ1-1; D is unresolved. Per the germline V gene, CDR1 is MGHRA and CDR2 is YSYEKL. The CDR3 covers 15 residues. Trimming shortened V by 1 base and J by 0 bases, and 9 bases separated the two germline ends. CDR3 nucleotides: TGCGCCAGCAGCCAAGTCTCTGCCATGAACACTGAAGCTTTCTTT. Protein product: CASSQVSAMNTEAFF.

The genes are TRBV7-8 and TRBJ2-3; 7 bases line up with TRBD2. There are 17 residues in the CDR3. Unmatched junction bases numbered 15, after V lost 5 bases and J lost 4 bases. Looked up from germline, CDR1 is SGHVS and CDR2 is FQNEAQ. The CDR3 nucleotides read TGTGCCAGCAGCGCCCGGTCGTCCAGCGGGAAGCCAGATACGCAGTATTTT. Translated: CASSARSSSGKPDTQYF. The variable domain in full, completed from reference TRBV7-8 and TRBJ2-3, reads GAGVSQSPRYKVAKRGQDVALRCDPISGHVSLFWYQQALGQGPEFLTYFQNEAQLDKSGLPSDRFFAERPEGSVSTLKIQRTQQEDSAVYLCASSARSSSGKPDTQYFGPGTRLTVL.

The chain combines TRBV28 with TRBJ2-7; possibly TRBD2 for D (6 bases). Germline-derived CDR1 and CDR2 are MDHEN and SYDVKM. The ends were cut back, 2 bases at V and 5 bases at J, with 7 bases in the middle. The CDR3 loop spans 12 amino acids. CDR3 in DNA: TGTGCCAGCAGTTTAAGGGAGGACGAGCAGTACTTC. Its translation is CASSLREDEQYF. The full variable domain, its missing parts supplied by reference TRBV28 and TRBJ2-7, is DVKVTQSSRYLVKRTGEKVFLECVQDMDHENMFWYRQDPGLGLRLIYFSYDVKMKEKGDIPEGYSVSREKKERFSLILESASTNQTSMYLCASSLREDEQYFGPGTRLTVT.

This clone was recorded only once. V gene TRBV6-1 combines with J gene TRBJ1-4; no reliable D call. Germline V gives CDR1 MNHNS, CDR2 SASEGT. The V and J ends lost 3 bases and 8 bases respectively, with 13 bases between them. The CDR3 is 14 residues long. The CDR3 loop reads CASSDVVVGEKLFF. Written as DNA, the CDR3 is TGTGCCAGCAGTGACGTGGTTGTGGGGGAAAAACTGTTTTTT.

The chain uses TRBV27 and TRBJ2-1; 7 nucleotides agree with TRBD2. The CDR3 sequence is 16 residues long. V shed 1 base, J shed 8 bases, and the junction held 11 bases outside the gene matches. CDR1 and CDR2 (germline): MNHEY, SMNVEV (reference sequence). DNA for the CDR3: TGTGCCAGCAGTTTATTAGGTAGGACTAGTTTCCATGAGCAGTTCTTC. Translation: CASSLLGRTSFHEQFF.

The CDR3 is CAWSVSGPDSNQPQHF. The CDR3 region has the DNA TGTGCCTGGAGTGTAAGCGGACCCGATAGCAATCAGCCCCAGCATTTT. The V call is TRBV30, the J call TRBJ1-5; D ambiguous. V dropped 0 bases and J dropped 0 bases, with 12 bases sitting between them. Germline V lookup: CDR1 GTSNPN, CDR2 SVGIG (reference sequence). This CDR3 has 16 residues.

In nucleotides, the CDR3 is TGTGCCAGCAGCCATGCAGGTCCGGGGGGCGGTCGTTACAATGAGCAGTTCTTC. This encodes CASSHAGPGGGRYNEQFF. V gene TRBV14 combines with J gene TRBJ2-1; D perhaps matches TRBD2 (7 bases). This CDR3 spans 18 amino acids. The ends were cut back, 3 bases at V and 4 bases at J, with 22 bases in the middle. Germline values: CDR1 SGHDN, CDR2 FVKESK.

The genes are TRBV5-4 and TRBJ2-1, with TRBD2 matching over 12 bases. V trimming: 2 bases; J trimming: 8 bases; junction bases outside the gene matches: 8. The CDR3 loop spans 16 amino acids. Germline CDR1 SGHNT, CDR2 YYREEE (reference sequence). CDR3 DNA sequence: TGTGCCAGCAGCTTCGCTAGCGGGAGGGCCGCCCATGAGCAGTTCTTC. Amino acid sequence: CASSFASGRAAHEQFF.

The chain has TRBV2 and TRBJ2-5; D is perhaps TRBD2 (5 bases). The CDR3 is made up of 14 amino acids. Trimming took off 7 bases at V and 4 bases at J, with 16 bases between the two ends. The germline CDR1 and CDR2 sequences are SNHLY and FYNNEI. CDR3 amino acids: CASNHRELTETQYF. The CDR3 DNA sequence: TGTGCCAGCAATCACCGGGAACTGACAGAGACCCAGTACTTC.

The chain links TRBV6-1 to TRBJ2-3; D is possibly TRBD2 (6 bases). V was clipped by 3 bases and J by 4 bases, with 11 bases between them. Looked up from germline, CDR1 is MNHNS and CDR2 is SASEGT. There are 14 residues in the CDR3. The CDR3 DNA reads TGTGCCAGCAGTGACGGTTGGGGGGCAGATACGCAGTATTTT. This codes for CASSDGWGADTQYF.

The rearrangement uses TRBV28 and TRBJ1-3, with a possible D match to TRBD1 (5 bases). From germline, CDR1 is MDHEN and CDR2 SYDVKM. CDR3 size: 12 residues. V dropped 6 bases and J dropped 2 bases, with 5 bases sitting between them. In nucleotides, the CDR3 is TGTGCCAGCAGGGGGGCTGGAAACACCATATATTTT. This codes for CASRGAGNTIYF.

Comments on this clone: Other DNA sequences within the sample encode an identical CDR3. The chain couples TRBV7-9 to TRBJ1-1, with D unresolved. Trimming shortened V by 8 bases and J by 0 bases, and 7 bases separated the two germline ends. There are 12 residues in the CDR3. Germline V gene lookup returns CDR1 SEHNR and CDR2 FQNEAQ (reference sequence). CDR3 bases: TGTGCCAGCTCGGGCCTGAACACTGAAGCTTTCTTT. Translation gives CASSGLNTEAFF.

The chain employs TRBV19 and TRBJ2-2, with TRBD2 identical over 10 bases. The V segment lost 1 base and the J segment 5 bases; nucleotides outside the gene matches: 1. Germline V gene data show CDR1 as LNHDA and CDR2 as SQIVND (reference sequence). The length of the CDR3 is 15 residues. CDR3 in amino acids: CASSIVSGRTGELFF. The CDR3 DNA is TGTGCCAGTAGTATAGTTAGCGGGAGGACCGGGGAGCTGTTTTTT.

The rearrangement joins TRBV15 to TRBJ2-2, with D hard to call. CDR1 and CDR2 from the germline V gene are LNHNV and YYDKDF (reference sequence). The CDR3 runs to 16 residues. V was clipped by 2 bases and J by 6 bases, with 16 bases between them. The CDR3 region has the DNA TGTGCCACCAGCAGACGAGTGGCAGGACCATCCGGGGAGCTGTTTTTT. Translation gives CATSRRVAGPSGELFF.

The V gene is TRBV28, the J gene TRBJ2-5; D is ambiguous. Trimming shortened V by 6 bases and J by 3 bases, and 17 bases separated the two germline ends. There are 15 residues in the CDR3. Germline V gene lookup returns CDR1 MDHEN and CDR2 SYDVKM. CDR3 sequence reads: CASSSNGDREETQYF. In DNA form, the CDR3 reads TGTGCCAGCAGCTCAAATGGGGATCGTGAAGAGACCCAGTACTTC.

This chain connects TRBV6-5 to TRBJ2-5; no definite D call. The J call is in doubt because the DNA end fits TRBJ2-7 better. Germline V gene sequence: CDR1 MNHEY, CDR2 SVGAGI. The CDR3 length is 12 residues. Written as DNA, the CDR3 is TGTGCCAGCAGCCGCCTCGTACACGAGCAGTACTTC. Protein product: CASSRLVHEQYF.

This clone was picked up one time. This chain uses TRBV5-6 with TRBJ1-2; 8 bases map to TRBD1. CDR1 is SGHDT and CDR2 is YYEEEE in the germline V gene. The CDR3 contains 15 residues. The V and J ends lost 2 bases and 5 bases, in that order; junction bases with no gene match: 8. The CDR3 sequence is CASSFIRGRSYGYTF. The CDR3 DNA is TGTGCCAGCAGCTTCATCAGGGGGCGCAGTTATGGCTACACCTTC.